The 21 T cell receptor beta chains below were found in one sample sequenced in a study of T cell repertoires in cytomegalovirus infection (dated by TCRdb to about 2019). The run used an Illumina HiSeq 1500. TCRdb took the public reads, trimmed them with fastp at Q25, ran MiXCR for clone calling and kept in-frame beta chains. A single entry per CDR3 protein holds the most common genes and DNA from its merged rows. For this sample there are roughly 100,000 distinct CDR3 sequences; around 40% appear just once. The ten largest clones represent about 74% of the sample. These TCRs' antigens remain unknown. This sample's treatment or condition label indicates: in vitro stimulation with specific CMV peptide epitopes to enrich CMV-specific T cells. The material sequenced was CD8+ T cells from cultured PBMCs, taken from culture after CMV antigen stimulation. The origin of the receptors is a human donor in good health (CMV status not recorded). Some clones in this sample may be carry-over from other donors' samples.

The V call is TRBV7-9, the J call TRBJ2-1, with D uncertain. V was pared by 3 bases and J by 0 bases, with 15 bases between. Germline V lookup: CDR1 SEHNR, CDR2 FQNEAQ (reference sequence). This CDR3 has 17 residues. CDR3 DNA: TGTGCCAGCAGCTTCCCGGATGTTACGAGCTCCTACAATGAGCAGTTCTTC. Amino acid sequence: CASSFPDVTSSYNEQFF.

DNA of the CDR3: TGTGCCAGCAGCCCGAGGGTCAGAACAGATACGCAGTATTTT. Translating gives CASSPRVRTDTQYF. V is TRBV5-6 and J is TRBJ2-3; TRBD2 might be the D (5 bases). Germline CDR1 is SGHDT and CDR2 is YYEEEE. CDR3 length equals 14 residues. V was shortened by 4 bases and J by 3 bases, with 12 bases between the two germline ends.

This clonotype was recorded many times. The CDR3, as DNA: TGTGCCAGCAGTTCTCCCGGGACGGTCTCTGGGGCCAACGTCCTGACTTTC. Translated: CASSSPGTVSGANVLTF. This rearrangement joins TRBV6-5 to TRBJ2-6, with D possibly called TRBD1 or TRBD2 (5 bases each). Trimming took 4 bases from V and 0 from J, leaving 13 bases between them. This CDR3 contains 17 residues. CDR1 is MNHEY, CDR2 SVGAGI, per germline.

The chain has TRBV6-6 and TRBJ2-5, with 7 bases aligning to TRBD2. This CDR3 comprises 13 residues. V trimming: 6 bases; J trimming: 3 bases; junction bases outside the gene matches: 4. Germline values: CDR1 MNHNY, CDR2 SVGAGI (reference sequence). The CDR3 bases are TGTGCCAGCAGGGCGGGAGATAAAGAGACCCAGTACTTC. This gives the protein CASRAGDKETQYF.

J is TRBJ2-7 and V is TRBV4-1; a weak D match, TRBD2 (5 bases). The CDR3 length is 15 residues. V lost 0 bases, J lost 7 bases, and 16 bases lay in between. CDR1 and CDR2 (germline): MGHRA, YSYEKL. CDR3 loop: CASSQEDGSGREQYF. The CDR3 coding sequence is TGCGCCAGCAGCCAAGAAGATGGTTCGGGAAGAGAGCAGTACTTC.

This chain connects TRBV4-1 to TRBJ1-5; unclear D gene. The CDR3 has 16 residues. V gave up 0 bases and J gave up 3 bases, with 12 bases separating them. Germline CDR1 MGHRA, CDR2 YSYEKL. CDR3 nucleotide sequence: TGCGCCAGCAGCCAAGATTCCGGATCATACAATCAGCCCCAGCATTTT. Translating gives CASSQDSGSYNQPQHF.

The chain employs TRBV12-3 or TRBV12-4 and TRBJ2-1; D unresolved. The CDR3 is 14 residues long. V was cut by 10 bases and J by 5 bases, with 18 bases left in between. CDR3 nucleotides: TGTGCCACCTCTCGAGGCAGTATAGACAATGAGCAGTTCTTC. It yields the protein CATSRGSIDNEQFF.

This chain connects TRBV19 to TRBJ2-1; 7 bases align to TRBD2. CDR3 length: 14 amino acids. Germline CDR1 reads LNHDA; CDR2 reads SQIVND (reference sequence). J gave up 7 bases and V 2 bases, and 5 bases lay outside the gene matches. CDR3 DNA: TGTGCCAGTAGTATATCCACGGGGGGTAATGAGCAGTTCTTC. It translates to CASSISTGGNEQFF.

This chain uses TRBV4-1 with TRBJ2-7; D call uncertain. Germline CDR1 reads MGHRA; CDR2 reads YSYEKL. CDR3 length: 14 amino acids. The V and J ends lost 0 bases and 3 bases respectively, with 9 bases between them. The CDR3 loop reads CASSQDRGRYEQYF. CDR3 nucleotide sequence: TGCGCCAGCAGCCAAGACCGAGGCCGCTACGAGCAGTACTTC.

The chain is built from TRBV27 and TRBJ2-7; 8 bases fit TRBD2. Trimming removed 5 bases from V and 2 bases from J; junction bases left unmatched: 11. This CDR3 has 16 residues. The germline V gene encodes CDR1 MNHEY and CDR2 SMNVEV (reference sequence). The CDR3 here is CASSPPRGAVTYEQYF. In DNA form, the CDR3 reads TGTGCCAGCAGTCCCCCGCGGGGGGCGGTAACCTACGAGCAGTACTTC.

This clonotype has only a few counts. The gene calls are TRBV10-3 and TRBJ2-1; 12 bases agree with TRBD2. Germline V gives CDR1 ENHRY, CDR2 SYGVKD. Losses at the gene ends were 2 bases for V and 6 bases for J; bases not matched to a gene: 2. The CDR3 totals 15 residues. The DNA of the CDR3 is TGTGCCATCAGTGAGACTAGCGGGGGGTTCAATGAGCAGTTCTTC. Translation: CAISETSGGFNEQFF.

This clonotype was seen more than once but under ten times. V gene TRBV7-9 combines with J gene TRBJ1-5, with TRBD1 matching over 10 bases. The CDR3 has 15 amino acids. Germline loops: CDR1 SEHNR, CDR2 FQNEAQ (reference sequence). After removal of 8 bases from V and 7 bases from J, the junction contained 11 bases not matched to a gene. The CDR3 here is CASALAGQGFQPQHF. The CDR3 DNA sequence: TGTGCCAGCGCCCTGGCGGGACAGGGGTTCCAGCCCCAGCATTTT.

The chain carries TRBV20-1 and TRBJ1-5; no reliable D call. The CDR3 sequence is 16 residues long. Germline lookup yields CDR1 DFQATT and CDR2 SNEGSKA (reference sequence). Trimming left V 0 bases short and J 0 bases short, with 12 bases between. The CDR3 DNA is TGCAGTGCTAGAGATCGGGATTGGAGTAGCAATCAGCCCCAGCATTTT. Protein sequence: CSARDRDWSSNQPQHF.

This clonotype occurred once. The gene calls are TRBV9 and TRBJ1-5; D is unclear. Germline CDR1 and CDR2: SGDLS and YYNGEE. Trimming removed 0 bases from V and 4 bases from J, with 5 bases in between. This CDR3 has 13 residues. CDR3 protein: CASSVAGNQPQHF. The CDR3 DNA reads TGTGCCAGCAGCGTAGCAGGAAATCAGCCCCAGCATTTT.

This clonotype was counted only a few times. As DNA, the CDR3 is TGTGCCAGCAGTGATATGGGGGCCAGCAATCAGCCCCAGCATTTT. It encodes CASSDMGASNQPQHF. This chain uses TRBV6-1 with TRBJ1-5; TRBD1 might be the D (6 bases). The CDR3 loop spans 15 amino acids. V was cut by 3 bases and J by 1 base, with 10 bases left in between. The germline CDR1 and CDR2 sequences are MNHNS and SASEGT.

This chain links TRBV28 with TRBJ2-5, with D possibly TRBD2 on 6 matching bases. This CDR3 comprises 16 residues. Trimming cost V 7 bases and J 2 bases, with 20 bases left between them. Germline-derived CDR1 and CDR2 are MDHEN and SYDVKM. The CDR3 loop reads CASTRPGEQGQETQYF. DNA for the CDR3: TGTGCCAGCACTCGACCGGGGGAGCAAGGGCAAGAGACCCAGTACTTC.

This chain connects TRBV7-2 to TRBJ2-7, with D unresolved. This CDR3 has 14 amino acids. Trimming took off 2 bases at V and 2 bases at J, with 10 bases between the two ends. The germline CDR1 and CDR2 sequences are SGHTA and FQGNSA. The CDR3 loop reads CASSLFDSTYEQYF. DNA for the CDR3: TGTGCCAGCAGCTTATTCGACTCTACCTACGAGCAGTACTTC.

This rearrangement joins TRBV27 to TRBJ1-3, with D possibly TRBD1 on 6 matching bases. In germline, CDR1 is MNHEY, CDR2 SMNVEV (reference sequence). The CDR3 covers 15 residues. V was trimmed by 6 bases and J by 1 base, leaving 13 bases between them. The DNA for the CDR3 is TGTGCCAGCAGGCAAACAGGGCCGTCTGGAAACACCATATATTTT. Its protein product is CASRQTGPSGNTIYF.

This clonotype was seen at least ten times. The rearrangement uses TRBV7-9 and TRBJ1-5; D is perhaps TRBD1 (5 bases). Germline-derived CDR1 and CDR2 are SEHNR and FQNEAQ (reference sequence). The V gene lost 7 bases and the J gene lost 3 bases, with 13 bases spanning the gap. There are 14 residues in the CDR3. CDR3 protein: CASTGDVPNQPQHF. DNA of the CDR3: TGTGCCAGCACCGGGGACGTCCCCAATCAGCCCCAGCATTTT.

The table lists this clonotype with a few counts. V usage is TRBV6-2 or TRBV6-3 and J usage is TRBJ2-1; 10 bases fit TRBD2. V was pared by 6 bases and J by 0 bases, with 8 bases of the junction left unmatched. Germline lookup yields CDR1 MNHEY and CDR2 SVGEGT. This CDR3 is built from 17 residues. The chain's CDR3 is CASRPRLAGPSYNEQFF. As DNA, the CDR3 is TGTGCCAGCAGACCTAGACTAGCGGGCCCCTCCTACAATGAGCAGTTCTTC.

V gene TRBV13 combines with J gene TRBJ1-2; TRBD1 aligns across 8 bases. This CDR3 region has 15 residues. The ends lost 3 bases at V and 1 base at J; junction bases unmatched: 4. Germline V gene data show CDR1 as PRHDT and CDR2 as FYEKMQ (reference sequence). CDR3 bases: TGTGCCAGCAGCTTTGGTGACAGGGGTAACTATGGCTACACCTTC. It codes for CASSFGDRGNYGYTF.